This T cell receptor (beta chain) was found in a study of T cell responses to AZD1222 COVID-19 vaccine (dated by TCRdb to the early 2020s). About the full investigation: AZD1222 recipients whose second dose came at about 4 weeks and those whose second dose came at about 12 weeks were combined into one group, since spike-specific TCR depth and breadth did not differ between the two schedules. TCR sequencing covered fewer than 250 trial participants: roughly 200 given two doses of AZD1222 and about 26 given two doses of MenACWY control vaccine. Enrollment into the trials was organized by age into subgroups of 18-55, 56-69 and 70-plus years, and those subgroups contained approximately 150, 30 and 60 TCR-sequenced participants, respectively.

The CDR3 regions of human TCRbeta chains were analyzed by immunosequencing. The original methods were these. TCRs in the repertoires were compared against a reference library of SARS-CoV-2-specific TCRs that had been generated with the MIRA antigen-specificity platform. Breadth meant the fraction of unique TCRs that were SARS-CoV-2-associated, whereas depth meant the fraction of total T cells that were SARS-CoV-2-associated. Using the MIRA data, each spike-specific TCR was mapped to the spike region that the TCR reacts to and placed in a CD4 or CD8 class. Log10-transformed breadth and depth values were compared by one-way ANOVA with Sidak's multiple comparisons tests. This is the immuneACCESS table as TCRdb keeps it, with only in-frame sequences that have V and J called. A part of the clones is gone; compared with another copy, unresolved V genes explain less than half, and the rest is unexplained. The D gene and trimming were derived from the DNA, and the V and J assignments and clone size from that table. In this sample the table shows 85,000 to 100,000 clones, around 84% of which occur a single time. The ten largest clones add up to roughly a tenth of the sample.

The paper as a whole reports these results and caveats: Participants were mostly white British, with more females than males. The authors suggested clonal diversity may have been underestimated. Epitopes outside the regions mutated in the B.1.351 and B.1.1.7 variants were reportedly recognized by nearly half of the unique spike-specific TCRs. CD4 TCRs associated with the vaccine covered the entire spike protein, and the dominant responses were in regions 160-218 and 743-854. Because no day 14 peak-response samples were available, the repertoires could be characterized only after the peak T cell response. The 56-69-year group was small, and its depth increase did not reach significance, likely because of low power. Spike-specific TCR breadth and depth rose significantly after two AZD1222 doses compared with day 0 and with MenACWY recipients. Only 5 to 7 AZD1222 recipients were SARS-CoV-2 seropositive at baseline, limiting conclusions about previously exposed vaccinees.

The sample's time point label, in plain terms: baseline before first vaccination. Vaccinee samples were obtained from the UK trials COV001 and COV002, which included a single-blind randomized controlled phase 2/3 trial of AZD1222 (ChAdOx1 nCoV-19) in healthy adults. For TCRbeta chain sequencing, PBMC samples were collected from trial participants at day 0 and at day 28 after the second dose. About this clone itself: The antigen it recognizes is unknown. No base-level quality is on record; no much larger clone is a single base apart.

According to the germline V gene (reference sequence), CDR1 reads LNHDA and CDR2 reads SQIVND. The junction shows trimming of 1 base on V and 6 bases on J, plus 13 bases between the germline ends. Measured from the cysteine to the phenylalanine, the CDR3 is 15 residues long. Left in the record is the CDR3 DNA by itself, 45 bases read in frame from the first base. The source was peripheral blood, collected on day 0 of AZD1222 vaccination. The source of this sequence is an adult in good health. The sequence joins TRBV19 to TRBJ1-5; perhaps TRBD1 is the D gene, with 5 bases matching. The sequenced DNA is TGTGCCAGTAGTATAGGTTTCGGGGGAAGTCAGCCCCAGCATTTT. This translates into CASSIGFGGSQPQHF.